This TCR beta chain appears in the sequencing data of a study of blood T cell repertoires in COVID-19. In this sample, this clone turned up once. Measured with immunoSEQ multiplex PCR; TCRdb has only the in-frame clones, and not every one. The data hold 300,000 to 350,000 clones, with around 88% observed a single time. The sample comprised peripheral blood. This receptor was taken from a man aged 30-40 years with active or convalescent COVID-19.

The CDR3, as DNA: TGTGCCTGGATGGAGGACAGGGGGCTGGGTTCACCCCTCCACTTT. It yields the protein CAWMEDRGLGSPLHF. The chain couples TRBV30 to TRBJ1-6; 11 bases map to TRBD1. Trimming took 4 bases from V and 9 from J; bases not matched to a gene: 8. Looked up from germline, CDR1 is GTSNPN and CDR2 is SVGIG (reference sequence). This CDR3 is 15 amino acids long.